What follows is one T cell receptor (beta chain) and its context. What it binds is not known. TCRdb keeps only in-frame clones here, not all; method: immunoSEQ multiplex PCR. This table has roughly 140,000 clones, about 92% appearing once. The data were obtained in a study of T cell responses to AZD1222 COVID-19 vaccine. Study results and caveats: Vaccination with two AZD1222 doses was followed by a rise in Spike-specific TCR breadth and depth.

This CDR3 is 13 amino acids long. J was trimmed by 0 bases and V by 6 bases; bases with no gene match: 5. Per germline, CDR1 SQVTM and CDR2 ANQGSEA. The chain joins TRBV29-1 to TRBJ2-7, with 7 nucleotides matching TRBD1. The TCR comes from an adult in good health. Specimen: peripheral blood, collected on day 0 of AZD1222 vaccination. DNA of the CDR3: TGCAGCGTGTTCCGGGACAGCTCCTACGAGCAGTACTTC. This translates into CSVFRDSSYEQYF.